Presented here are 5 T cell receptor beta chains from one specimen sequenced in a study of control samples from healthy donors and cancer patients. The data were produced by immunoSEQ multiplex PCR, yet TCRdb's version contains in-frame clones alone and is incomplete. The repertoire holds more than 65,000 clones, approximately 83% seen once, with approximately 15% in the top ten. The sample consisted of blood. The receptors originated from a man aged 55-75 years in good health.

This sequence joins TRBV7-9 and TRBJ2-1; weak D call: TRBD2 (5 bases). There are 16 residues in the CDR3. Trimming took off 5 bases at V and 0 bases at J, with 14 bases between the two ends. Germline CDR1 reads SEHNR; CDR2 reads FQNEAQ (reference sequence). The CDR3 here is CASSELERYSYNEQFF. In DNA, the CDR3 is TGTGCCAGCAGCGAACTAGAGCGCTACTCCTACAATGAGCAGTTCTTC.

V is TRBV29-1 and J is TRBJ1-1, with D maybe TRBD1 (6 bases). V lost 3 bases and J lost 5, with 10 bases in between. This CDR3 has 12 amino acids. CDR1 and CDR2 (germline): SQVTM, ANQGSEA. CDR3 nucleotides: TGCAGCGTTGATCGCAGGGGAACTGAAGCTTTCTTT. Residues: CSVDRRGTEAFF.

This clone has only one observation. V and J are TRBV6-2 or TRBV6-3 and TRBJ2-1; 13 positions agree with TRBD2. This CDR3 comprises 15 residues. The V gene end was trimmed by 6 bases and the J gene end by 8 bases; junction bases not matched to a gene: 7. The V gene's germline CDR1 is MNHEY and CDR2 SVGEGT. This CDR3 is CASSTRLAGGHEQFF. CDR3 in DNA: TGTGCCAGCAGCACCAGACTAGCGGGAGGCCATGAGCAGTTCTTC.

In its sample, this clone was seen a few times. This chain connects TRBV5-4 to TRBJ2-6; 7 positions agree with TRBD1. The ends lost 2 bases at V and 1 base at J; junction bases unmatched: 6. The CDR3 contains 17 residues. Germline values: CDR1 SGHNT, CDR2 YYREEE (reference sequence). The CDR3 reads CASSFPGQSSGANVLTF. The CDR3 DNA reads as TGTGCCAGCAGCTTTCCGGGACAGTCATCTGGGGCCAACGTCCTGACTTTC.

The chain recombines TRBV7-6 with TRBJ2-2, with D possibly matching TRBD1 (5 bases). With 5 bases removed from V and 5 bases from J, the gap between germline ends came to 9 bases. The length of the CDR3 is 13 residues. CDR1 is SGHVS and CDR2 is FNYEAQ in the germline V gene. CDR3 bases: TGTGCCAGCAGCCGAAGGGGTACCGGGGAGCTGTTTTTT. It translates to CASSRRGTGELFF.